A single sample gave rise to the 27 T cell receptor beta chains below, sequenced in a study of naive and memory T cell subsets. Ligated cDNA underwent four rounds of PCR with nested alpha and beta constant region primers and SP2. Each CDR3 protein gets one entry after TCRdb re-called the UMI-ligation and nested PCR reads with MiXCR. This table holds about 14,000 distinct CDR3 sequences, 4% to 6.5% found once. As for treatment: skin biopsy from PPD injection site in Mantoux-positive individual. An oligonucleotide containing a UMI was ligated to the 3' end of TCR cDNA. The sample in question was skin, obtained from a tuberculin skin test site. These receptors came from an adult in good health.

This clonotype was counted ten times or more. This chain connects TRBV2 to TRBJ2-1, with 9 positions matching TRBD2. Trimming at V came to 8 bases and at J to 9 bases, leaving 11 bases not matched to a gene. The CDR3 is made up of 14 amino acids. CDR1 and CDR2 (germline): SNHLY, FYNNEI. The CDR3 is CASSRELAGIEQFF. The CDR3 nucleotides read TGTGCCAGCTCCAGGGAACTAGCGGGTATTGAGCAGTTCTTC.

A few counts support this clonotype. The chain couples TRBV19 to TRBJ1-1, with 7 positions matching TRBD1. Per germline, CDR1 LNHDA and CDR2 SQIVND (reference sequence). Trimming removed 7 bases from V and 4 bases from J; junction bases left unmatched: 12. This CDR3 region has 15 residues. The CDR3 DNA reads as TGTGCCAGTACCCGAGGGGGCGAACGTGGCACTGAAGCTTTCTTT. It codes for CASTRGGERGTEAFF.

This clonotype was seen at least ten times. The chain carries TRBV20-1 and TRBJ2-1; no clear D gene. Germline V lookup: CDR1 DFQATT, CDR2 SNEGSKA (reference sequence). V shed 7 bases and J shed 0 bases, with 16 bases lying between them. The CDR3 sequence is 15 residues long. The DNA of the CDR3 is TGCAGTGTCCCACACCGAACCTCCTCCTACAATGAGCAGTTCTTC. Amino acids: CSVPHRTSSYNEQFF.

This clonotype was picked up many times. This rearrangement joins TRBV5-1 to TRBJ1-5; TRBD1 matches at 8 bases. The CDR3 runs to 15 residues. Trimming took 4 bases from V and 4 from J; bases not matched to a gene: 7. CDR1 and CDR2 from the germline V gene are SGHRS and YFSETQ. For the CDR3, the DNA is TGCGCCAGCAGCGCGGATGGACAGGGTAATCAGCCCCAGCATTTT. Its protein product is CASSADGQGNQPQHF.

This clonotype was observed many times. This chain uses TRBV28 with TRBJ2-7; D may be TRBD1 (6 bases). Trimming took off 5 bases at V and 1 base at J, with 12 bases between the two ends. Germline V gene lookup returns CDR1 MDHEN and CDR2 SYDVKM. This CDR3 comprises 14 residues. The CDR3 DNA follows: TGTGCCAGCAGTGCACAAAGGGGGTCCTACGAGCAGTACTTC. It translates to CASSAQRGSYEQYF.

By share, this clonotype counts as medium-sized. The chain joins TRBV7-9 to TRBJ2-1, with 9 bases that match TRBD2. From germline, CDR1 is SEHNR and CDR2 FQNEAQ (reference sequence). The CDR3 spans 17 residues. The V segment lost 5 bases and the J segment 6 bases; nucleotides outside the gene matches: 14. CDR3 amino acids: CASSPKGWASGVNEQFF. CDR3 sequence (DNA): TGTGCCAGCAGCCCAAAAGGCTGGGCTAGCGGGGTCAATGAGCAGTTCTTC.

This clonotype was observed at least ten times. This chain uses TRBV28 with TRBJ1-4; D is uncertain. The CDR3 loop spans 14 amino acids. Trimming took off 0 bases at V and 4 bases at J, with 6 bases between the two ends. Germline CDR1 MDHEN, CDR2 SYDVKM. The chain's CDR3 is CASSLWQDNEKLFF. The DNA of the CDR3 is TGTGCCAGCAGTTTATGGCAGGATAATGAAAAACTGTTTTTT.

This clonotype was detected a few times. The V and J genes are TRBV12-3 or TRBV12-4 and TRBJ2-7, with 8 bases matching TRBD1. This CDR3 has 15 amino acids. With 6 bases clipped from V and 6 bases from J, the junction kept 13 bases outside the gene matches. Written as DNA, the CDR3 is TGTGCCAGCAGCCAAGGGACAGGTAGAATTCTCGAGCAGTACTTC. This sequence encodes CASSQGTGRILEQYF.

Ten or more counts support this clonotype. In nucleotides, the CDR3 is TGCGCCAGCACCTTCAATCCAGGCTCTGGGGCCAACGTCCTGACTTTC. Translation: CASTFNPGSGANVLTF. The chain links TRBV5-1 to TRBJ2-6, with D unclear. In germline, CDR1 is SGHRS, CDR2 YFSETQ. Trimming shortened V by 6 bases and J by 0 bases, and 13 bases separated the two germline ends. This CDR3 is 16 amino acids long.

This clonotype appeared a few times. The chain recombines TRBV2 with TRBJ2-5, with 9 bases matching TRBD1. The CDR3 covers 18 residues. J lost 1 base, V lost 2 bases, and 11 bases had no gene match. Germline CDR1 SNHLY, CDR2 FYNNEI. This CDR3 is CASSELDRGLIVQETQYF. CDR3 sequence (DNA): TGTGCCAGCAGTGAATTGGACAGGGGTCTCATAGTCCAAGAGACCCAGTACTTC.

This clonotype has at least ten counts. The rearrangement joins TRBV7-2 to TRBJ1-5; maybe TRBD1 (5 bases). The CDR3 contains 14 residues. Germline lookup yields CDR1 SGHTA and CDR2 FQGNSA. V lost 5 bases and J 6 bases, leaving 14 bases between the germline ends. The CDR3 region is CASSLRESGQPQHF. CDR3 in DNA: TGTGCCAGCAGCCTCAGGGAGAGCGGTCAGCCCCAGCATTTT. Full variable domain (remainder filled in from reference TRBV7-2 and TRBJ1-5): GAGVSQSPSNKVTEKGKDVELRCDPISGHTALYWYRQSLGQGLEFLIYFQGNSAPDKSGLPSDRFSAERTGGSVSTLTIQRTQQEDSAVYLCASSLRESGQPQHFGDGTRLSIL.

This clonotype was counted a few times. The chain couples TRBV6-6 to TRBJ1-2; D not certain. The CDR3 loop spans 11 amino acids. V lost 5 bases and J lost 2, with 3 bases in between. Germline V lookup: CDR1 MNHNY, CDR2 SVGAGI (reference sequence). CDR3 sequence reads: CASSPNYGYTF. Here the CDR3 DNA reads TGTGCCAGCAGTCCGAACTATGGCTACACCTTC.

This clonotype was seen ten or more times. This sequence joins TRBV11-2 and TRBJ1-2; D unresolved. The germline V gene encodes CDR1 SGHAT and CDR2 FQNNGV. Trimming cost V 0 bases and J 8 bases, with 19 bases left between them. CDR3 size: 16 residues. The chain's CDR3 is CASSLDLLGSRRGYTF. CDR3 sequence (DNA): TGTGCCAGCAGCTTAGATCTCCTCGGATCCAGAAGGGGCTACACCTTC. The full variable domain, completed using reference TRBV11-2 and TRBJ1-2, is EAGVAQSPRYKIIEKRQSVAFWCNPISGHATLYWYQQILGQGPKLLIQFQNNGVVDDSQLPKDRFSAERLKGVDSTLKIQPAKLEDSAVYLCASSLDLLGSRRGYTFGSGTRLTVV.

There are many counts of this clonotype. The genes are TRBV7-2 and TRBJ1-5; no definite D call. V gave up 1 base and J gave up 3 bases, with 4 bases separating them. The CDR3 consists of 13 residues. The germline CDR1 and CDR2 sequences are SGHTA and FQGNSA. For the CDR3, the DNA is TGTGCCAGCAGCTTAGGACTCAATCAGCCCCAGCATTTT. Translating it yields CASSLGLNQPQHF.

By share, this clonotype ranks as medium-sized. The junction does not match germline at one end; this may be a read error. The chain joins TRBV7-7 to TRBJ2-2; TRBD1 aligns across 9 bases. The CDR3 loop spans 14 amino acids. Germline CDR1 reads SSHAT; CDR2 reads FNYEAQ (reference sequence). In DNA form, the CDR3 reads TGTGCTAGCAGCCCACAGGGGGCCGCCGGGGAGCTGTTTTTT. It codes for CASSPQGAAGELFF. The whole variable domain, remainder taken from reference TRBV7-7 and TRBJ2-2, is GAGVSQSPRYKVTKRGQDVTLRCDPISSHATLYWYQQALGQGPEFLTYFNYEAQPDKSGLPSDRFSAERPEGSISTLTIQRTEQRDSAMYRCASSPQGAAGELFFGEGSRLTVL.

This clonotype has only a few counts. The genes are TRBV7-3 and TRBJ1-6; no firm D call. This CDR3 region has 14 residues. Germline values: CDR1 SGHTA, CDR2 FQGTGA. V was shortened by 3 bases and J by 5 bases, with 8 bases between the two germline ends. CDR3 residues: CASSLSGDNSPLHF. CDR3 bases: TGTGCCAGCAGCTTGAGCGGAGATAATTCACCCCTCCACTTT.

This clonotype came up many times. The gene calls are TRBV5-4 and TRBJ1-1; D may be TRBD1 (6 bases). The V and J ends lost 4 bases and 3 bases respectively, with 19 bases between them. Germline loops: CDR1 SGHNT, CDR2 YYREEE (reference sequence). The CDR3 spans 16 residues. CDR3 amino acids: CASSLPGATGYTEAFF. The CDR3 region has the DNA TGTGCCAGCAGCCTTCCTGGGGCTACAGGGTACACTGAAGCTTTCTTT.

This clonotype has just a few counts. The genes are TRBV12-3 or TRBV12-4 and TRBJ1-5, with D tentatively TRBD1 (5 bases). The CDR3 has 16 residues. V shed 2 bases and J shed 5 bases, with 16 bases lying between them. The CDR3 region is CASSLTGRLGDQPQHF. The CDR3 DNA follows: TGTGCCAGCAGTTTAACGGGACGCTTGGGGGATCAGCCCCAGCATTTT.

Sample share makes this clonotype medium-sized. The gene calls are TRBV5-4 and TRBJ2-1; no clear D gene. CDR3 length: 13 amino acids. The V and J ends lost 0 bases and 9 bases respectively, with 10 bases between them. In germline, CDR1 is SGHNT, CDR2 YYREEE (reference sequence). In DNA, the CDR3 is TGTGCCAGCAGCTTGGATCGGTCCCGTGAGCAGTTCTTC. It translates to CASSLDRSREQFF. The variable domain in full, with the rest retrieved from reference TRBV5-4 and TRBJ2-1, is ETGVTQSPTHLIKTRGQQVTLRCSSQSGHNTVSWYQQALGQGPQFIFQYYREEENGRGNFPPRFSGLQFPNYSSELNVNALELDDSALYLCASSLDRSREQFFGPGTRLTVL.

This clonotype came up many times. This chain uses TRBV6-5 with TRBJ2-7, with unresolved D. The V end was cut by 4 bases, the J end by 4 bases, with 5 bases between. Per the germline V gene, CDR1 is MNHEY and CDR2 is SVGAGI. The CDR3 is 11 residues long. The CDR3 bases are TGTGCCAGCAGTTCAAAGTACGAGCAGTACTTC. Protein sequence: CASSSKYEQYF.

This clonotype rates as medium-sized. CDR3 bases: TGTGCCAGCAGTAAACAGGGAAATGAGCAGTTCTTC. This encodes CASSKQGNEQFF. This chain joins TRBV2 and TRBJ2-1; a weak D match, TRBD1 (6 bases). Germline V gene sequence: CDR1 SNHLY, CDR2 FYNNEI. This CDR3 is 12 amino acids long. The ends were cut back, 5 bases at V and 7 bases at J, with 9 bases in the middle. The full variable domain, rest sourced from reference TRBV2 and TRBJ2-1, is EPEVTQTPSHQVTQMGQEVILRCVPISNHLYFYWYRQILGQKVEFLVSFYNNEISEKSEIFDDQFSVERPDGSNFTLKIRSTKLEDSAMYFCASSKQGNEQFFGPGTRLTVL.

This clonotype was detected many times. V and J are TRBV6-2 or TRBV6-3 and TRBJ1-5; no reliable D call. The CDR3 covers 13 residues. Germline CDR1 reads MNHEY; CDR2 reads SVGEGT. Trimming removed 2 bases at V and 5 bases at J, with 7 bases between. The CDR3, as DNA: TGTGCCAGCAGTTACGACGGTCATCAGCCCCAGCATTTT. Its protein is CASSYDGHQPQHF.

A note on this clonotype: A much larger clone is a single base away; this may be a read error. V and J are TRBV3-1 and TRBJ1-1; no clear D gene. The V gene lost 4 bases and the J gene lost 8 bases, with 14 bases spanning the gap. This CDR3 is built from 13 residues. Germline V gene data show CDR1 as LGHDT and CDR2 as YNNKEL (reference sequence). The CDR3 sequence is CASSPGRANEAFF. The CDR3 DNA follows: TGTGCCAGCAGCCCGGGGAGGGCAAACGAAGCTTTCTTT.

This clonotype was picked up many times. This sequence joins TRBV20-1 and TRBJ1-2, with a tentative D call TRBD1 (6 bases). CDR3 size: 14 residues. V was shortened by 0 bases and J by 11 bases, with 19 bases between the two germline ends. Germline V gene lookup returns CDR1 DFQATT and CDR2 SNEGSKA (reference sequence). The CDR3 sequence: CSARDRGAEIRYTF. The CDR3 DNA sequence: TGCAGTGCTAGAGATCGGGGGGCGGAAATAAGATACACCTTC.

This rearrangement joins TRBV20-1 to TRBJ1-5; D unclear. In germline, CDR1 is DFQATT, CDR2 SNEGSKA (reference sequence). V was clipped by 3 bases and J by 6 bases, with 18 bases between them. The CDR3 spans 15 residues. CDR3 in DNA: TGCAGTGCTAGCGGCTCGGCAACAAGAAGTCAGCCCCAGCATTTT. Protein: CSASGSATRSQPQHF.

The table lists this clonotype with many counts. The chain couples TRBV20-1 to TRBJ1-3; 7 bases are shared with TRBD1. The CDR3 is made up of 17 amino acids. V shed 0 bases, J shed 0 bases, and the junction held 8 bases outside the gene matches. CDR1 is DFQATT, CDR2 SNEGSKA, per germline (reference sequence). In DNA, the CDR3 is TGCAGTGCTAGAGAGGGGTCAGGGGGTAGCTCTGGAAACACCATATATTTT. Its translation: CSAREGSGGSSGNTIYF.

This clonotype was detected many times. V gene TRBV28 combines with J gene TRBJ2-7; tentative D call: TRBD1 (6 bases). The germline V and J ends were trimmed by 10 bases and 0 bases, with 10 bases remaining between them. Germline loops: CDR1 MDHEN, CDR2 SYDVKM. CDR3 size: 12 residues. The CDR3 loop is CATGQTSYEQYF. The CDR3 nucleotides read TGTGCCACTGGACAGACCTCCTACGAGCAGTACTTC.